These 15 T cell receptor beta chains were all obtained from the same sample, sequenced in a study of control samples from healthy donors and cancer patients. Clones were read by immunoSEQ multiplex PCR, and TCRdb kept only the in-frame ones, dropping some. The sample consists of 140,000 to 150,000 clones, 93% of them appearing once. Material for sequencing was blood. These receptors all stem from a man in his late teens or twenties in good health.

This clone was picked up a small number of times. The chain has TRBV25-1 and TRBJ2-5; 7 bases align to TRBD1. Looked up from germline, CDR1 is MGHDK and CDR2 is SYGVNS. The CDR3 consists of 13 residues. J was trimmed by 7 bases and V by 4 bases; bases with no gene match: 6. In nucleotides, the CDR3 is TGTGCCAGCAGTGGAAGGACAGGTTGGACCCAGTACTTC. This codes for CASSGRTGWTQYF. Based on the CDR3 plus reference TRBV25-1 and TRBJ2-5, the full variable domain is EADIYQTPRYLVIGTGKKITLECSQTMGHDKMYWYQQDPGMELHLIHYSYGVNSTEKGDLSSESTVSRIRTEHFPLTLESARPSHTSQYLCASSGRTGWTQYFGPGTRLLVL.

This clone occurred a few times. The chain combines TRBV7-2 with TRBJ2-2; D is ambiguous. V was cut by 5 bases and J by 6 bases, with 19 bases left in between. The CDR3 is 16 amino acids. Germline assignment: CDR1 SGHTA and CDR2 FQGNSA. The CDR3: CASSLTPFASSGELFF. CDR3 coding DNA: TGTGCCAGCAGCCTTACACCGTTTGCTTCTTCCGGGGAGCTGTTTTTT. Full variable domain (rest looked up from reference TRBV7-2 and TRBJ2-2): GAGVSQSPSNKVTEKGKDVELRCDPISGHTALYWYRQSLGQGLEFLIYFQGNSAPDKSGLPSDRFSAERTGGSVSTLTIQRTQQEDSAVYLCASSLTPFASSGELFFGEGSRLTVL.

CDR3 nucleotides: TGTGCCAGCTCACCCCGGACAGGGATCAACGAGCAGTACTTC. It is translated as CASSPRTGINEQYF. This sequence joins TRBV18 and TRBJ2-7, with TRBD1 identical over 8 bases. J was trimmed by 5 bases and V by 3 bases; bases with no gene match: 6. Germline CDR1 reads KGHSH; CDR2 reads LQKENI. CDR3 length: 14 amino acids.

CDR3 DNA sequence: TGTGCCAGCAGCCTAGTGGGGGGCTACGAGCAGTACTTC. Translated, it gives CASSLVGGYEQYF. The chain links TRBV7-6 to TRBJ2-7, with D perhaps matching TRBD2 (6 bases). V lost 5 bases to trimming and J lost 3 bases, with 11 bases between them. This CDR3 spans 13 amino acids. Germline V gene lookup returns CDR1 SGHVS and CDR2 FNYEAQ.

The genes are TRBV7-2 and TRBJ2-7; 7 bases map to TRBD1. V was pared by 1 base and J by 8 bases, with 11 bases of the junction left unmatched. The CDR3 runs to 15 residues. Germline assignment: CDR1 SGHTA and CDR2 FQGNSA. The CDR3 loop reads CASSLGGQRPMQQYF. The CDR3 nucleotides are TGTGCCAGCAGCTTAGGGGGACAGAGGCCTATGCAGCAGTACTTC.

The V call is TRBV6-2 or TRBV6-3, the J call TRBJ1-4; D gene unclear. The germline V and J ends were trimmed by 2 bases and 13 bases, with 14 bases remaining between them. Germline CDR1 reads MNHEY; CDR2 reads SVGEGT. The CDR3 loop spans 13 amino acids. In DNA form, the CDR3 reads TGTGCCAGCAGTTACCTCTCACGGAGTGGACTGTTTTTT. The encoded protein is CASSYLSRSGLFF.

The chain recombines TRBV21-1 with TRBJ2-2; the D call in the table, TRBD1, was not verified against the DNA. TRBV21-1 is flagged as a pseudogene. CDR3 length: 16 residues. The chain's CDR3 is CASSKGGRGIPGELFF. The CDR3 bases are TGTGCCAGCAGCAAAGGTGGCAGGGGCATCCCCGGGGAGCTGTTTTTT.

This sequence joins TRBV27 and TRBJ1-1; the match to TRBD1 covers 7 bases. Germline V gives CDR1 MNHEY, CDR2 SMNVEV (reference sequence). The CDR3 runs 15 residues. The V and J ends lost 3 bases and 2 bases, in that order; junction bases with no gene match: 6. CDR3 in amino acids: CASSFWGQINTEAFF. The CDR3 nucleotides read TGTGCCAGCAGTTTCTGGGGACAGATAAACACTGAAGCTTTCTTT.

This clone has only one observation. V is TRBV6-1 and J is TRBJ2-7, with a tentative D call TRBD2 (6 bases). The CDR3 has 15 amino acids. Deletions cut 2 bases from V and 2 bases from J, with 13 bases between. Germline values: CDR1 MNHNS, CDR2 SASEGT. The CDR3 DNA is TGTGCCAGCAGTGAAAGGGGCGGGATGACCTACGAGCAGTACTTC. Encoded protein: CASSERGGMTYEQYF.

The CDR3 nucleotides read TGCGCCAGCCGGGACCCAGAGAATTCACCCCTCCACTTT. Protein product: CASRDPENSPLHF. This sequence joins TRBV10-2 and TRBJ1-6, with D perhaps TRBD1 (5 bases). Trimming removed 8 bases from V and 7 bases from J, with 12 bases in between. Per germline, CDR1 WSHSY and CDR2 SAAADI. The CDR3 extends over 13 amino acids.

V usage is TRBV12-5 and J usage is TRBJ1-2; possible D gene TRBD1, 5 bases. Trimming removed 3 bases at V and 4 bases at J, with 15 bases between. Germline V gives CDR1 LGHNT, CDR2 FRNRAP. This CDR3 has 15 residues. The CDR3 region is CASGFDVEGIYGYTF. The CDR3 DNA reads TGTGCTAGTGGTTTCGATGTGGAGGGGATCTATGGCTACACCTTC.

The rearrangement joins TRBV28 to TRBJ1-6; D possibly corresponds to TRBD1 (6 bases). Germline-derived CDR1 and CDR2 are MDHEN and SYDVKM. CDR3 length: 14 residues. V dropped 3 bases and J dropped 7 bases, with 10 bases sitting between them. The CDR3 here is CASSFLGGNSPLHF. The CDR3 region has the DNA TGTGCCAGCAGTTTTTTAGGGGGGAATTCACCCCTCCACTTT.

The chain recombines TRBV6-6 with TRBJ1-6; D remains unclear. The CDR3 spans 15 residues. V shed 8 bases and J shed 8 bases, with 19 bases lying between them. The V gene's germline CDR1 is MNHNY and CDR2 SVGAGI (reference sequence). The CDR3 nucleotides read TGTGCCAGCCGCCAAGCCTCCGATAGTCATTCACCCCTCCACTTT. This gives the protein CASRQASDSHSPLHF.

V usage is TRBV4-3 and J usage is TRBJ2-3; D may match TRBD1 or TRBD2 (7 bases each). The CDR3 loop spans 18 amino acids. Trimming cost V 3 bases and J 2 bases, with 21 bases left between them. Germline CDR1 is LGHNA and CDR2 is YSLEER. DNA of the CDR3: TGCGCCAGCAGCCATGATAGGGGGGGACAGCGGGCCACAGATACGCAGTATTTT. It codes for CASSHDRGGQRATDTQYF.

This clone has only one observation. This chain joins TRBV14 and TRBJ2-5; D remains ambiguous. Trimming left V 1 base short and J 5 bases short, with 8 bases between. The CDR3 has 13 residues. Germline loops: CDR1 SGHDN, CDR2 FVKESK. The CDR3 loop is CASSQAHWETQYF. DNA for the CDR3: TGTGCCAGCAGCCAAGCTCATTGGGAGACCCAGTACTTC.